The sequence of this T cell receptor beta chain was determined in a study of cytomegalovirus exposure and HLA in healthy donors. This clone was seen a few times. Primers for the PCR totalled 60 Vbeta and 13 Jbeta. In the authors' workflow: An analysis that came later counted roughly 80 million unique TCR beta chains, approximately 10 million shared. The table came from immunoSEQ multiplex PCR; TCRdb's copy has only in-frame clones and leaves some out. That table supplies the V and J calls and clone size; D and trimming were determined from the DNA. The sample yields roughly 160,000 clones, approximately 80% seen once. This cohort consisted of healthy bone marrow donors. CDR3 length: 13 amino acids. V was trimmed by 1 base and J by 4 bases, leaving 8 bases between them. The V gene's germline CDR1 is SGHDT and CDR2 YYEEEE.

Sequenced: PBMCs. The chain links TRBV5-6 to TRBJ1-2, with a weak D call TRBD1 (5 bases). The source is a woman between 25 and 40 years old in good health and CMV-seropositive. CDR3 coding DNA: TGTGCCAGCAGCTTGACAGGTTCCTATGGCTACACCTTC. This sequence encodes CASSLTGSYGYTF.